Presented here are 27 T cell receptor beta chains from one specimen sequenced in a study of beta chain features in type 1 diabetes (dated by TCRdb to 2016 to 2019). The library was generated by the immunoSEQ multiplex PCR assay. All of the isolated RNA was reverse transcribed with the High Capacity cDNA Reverse Transcription Kit, so expressed TCRB transcripts were sequenced. The clones in this table, taken by TCRdb from immuneACCESS, are in-frame only. Not every clone is retained; where verified, under half of the shortfall comes from an unresolved V gene, and the cause of the rest is unknown. For this sample there are some 270,000 clones; roughly a tenth appear just once. The top ten clonotypes cover approximately 0.015% of the sample. General findings and caveats noted by the study authors: Type 1 diabetes patients showed a moderate but significant shortening of TCRB CDR3 length in all four CD4+ subsets.

These receptors have no identified antigens. The specimen was naive CD4+ T cells from blood. The cell subset or site label, as the study defines it: true naive CD4+ T cells. These receptors were taken from a man aged 30-40 years with type 1 diabetes.

Only a few counts were recorded for this clone. The V call is TRBV18, the J call TRBJ2-7; D possibly corresponds to TRBD2 (6 bases). V was clipped by 5 bases and J by 10 bases, with 18 bases between them. The length of the CDR3 is 13 residues. Germline V gene lookup returns CDR1 KGHSH and CDR2 LQKENI. The CDR3 sequence: CASSEGTSGDQYF. CDR3 coding DNA: TGTGCCAGCTCAGAAGGGACTTCTGGGGACCAGTACTTC.

The V and J genes are TRBV15 and TRBJ1-1; 7 bases match TRBD1. CDR1 is LNHNV, CDR2 YYDKDF, per germline (reference sequence). The CDR3 contains 15 residues. V dropped 5 bases and J dropped 0; count of bases not matched to a gene: 6. In nucleotides, the CDR3 is TGTGCCACCAGCCGAAAGGGACAGTTGAACACTGAAGCTTTCTTT. Protein sequence: CATSRKGQLNTEAFF.

In this sample, this clone turned up a few times. The chain couples TRBV15 to TRBJ2-7; TRBD1 is a possible D gene (5 bases). The length of the CDR3 is 14 residues. Germline lookup yields CDR1 LNHNV and CDR2 YYDKDF (reference sequence). V gave up 1 base and J gave up 2 bases, with 9 bases separating them. CDR3 nucleotides: TGTGCCACCAGCAGAGGGACACCTACCTACGAGCAGTACTTC. Protein: CATSRGTPTYEQYF.

The CDR3 nucleotides are TGTGCCAGCAGGGGACAGGTCAACGGGGAGCTGTTTTTT. It yields the protein CASRGQVNGELFF. The chain is built from TRBV5-4 and TRBJ2-2; 8 bases map to TRBD1. V dropped 5 bases and J dropped 7; count of bases not matched to a gene: 4. The CDR3 extends over 13 amino acids. CDR1 and CDR2 (germline): SGHNT, YYREEE (reference sequence).

There are a few counts of this clone. The V gene is TRBV2, the J gene TRBJ2-1; TRBD2 might be the D (6 bases). The CDR3 has 13 residues. The V gene lost 11 bases and the J gene lost 6 bases, with 17 bases spanning the gap. Germline CDR1 is SNHLY and CDR2 is FYNNEI. The CDR3 region is CAGGASGLNEQFF. CDR3 nucleotide sequence: TGTGCCGGCGGGGCCTCCGGGCTCAATGAGCAGTTCTTC.

The chain combines TRBV19 with TRBJ1-1, with 8 bases lining up with TRBD1. The V segment lost 5 bases and the J segment 0 bases; nucleotides outside the gene matches: 8. Germline CDR1 and CDR2: LNHDA and SQIVND (reference sequence). The CDR3 contains 16 residues. The CDR3, as DNA: TGTGCCAGTAGTCCCACAGGGGGGTCTGTGAACACTGAAGCTTTCTTT. This gives the protein CASSPTGGSVNTEAFF.

This clone was observed a handful of times. The genes are TRBV4-3 and TRBJ2-3, with D possibly matching TRBD2 (7 bases). The V gene lost 3 bases and the J gene lost 1 base, with 17 bases spanning the gap. Germline loops: CDR1 LGHNA, CDR2 YSLEER. This CDR3 has 17 amino acids. CDR3 sequence: CASSHGLGAGGTDTQYF. The CDR3 nucleotides read TGCGCCAGCAGCCATGGGCTGGGGGCGGGGGGCACAGATACGCAGTATTTT.

CDR3 DNA: TGTGCCAGCAGTTACGCCGGACAAAGGCAAGCTTTCTTT. Translation gives CASSYAGQRQAFF. The V call is TRBV6-5, the J call TRBJ1-1, with D perhaps matching TRBD1 (5 bases). The CDR3 runs 13 residues. Looked up from germline, CDR1 is MNHEY and CDR2 is SVGAGI. V lost 2 bases to trimming and J lost 9 bases, with 13 bases between them.

The chain joins TRBV5-1 to TRBJ1-1; 9 bases match TRBD1. The CDR3 extends over 16 amino acids. Germline assignment: CDR1 SGHRS and CDR2 YFSETQ. The V segment lost 4 bases and the J segment 2 bases; nucleotides outside the gene matches: 9. The CDR3 coding sequence is TGCGCCAGCAGCAAGAAAACGGGACAGGGAAACACTGAAGCTTTCTTT. It codes for CASSKKTGQGNTEAFF.

This clone was counted a few times. The J gene is TRBJ2-7, the V gene TRBV5-1; 11 bases are shared with TRBD2. CDR1 is SGHRS and CDR2 is YFSETQ in the germline V gene. With 0 bases clipped from V and 0 bases from J, the junction kept 8 bases outside the gene matches. CDR3 length: 18 residues. The CDR3: CASSLDRTSGLSSYEQYF. DNA for the CDR3: TGCGCCAGCAGCTTGGATAGGACTAGCGGGCTAAGCTCCTACGAGCAGTACTTC.

The chain employs TRBV5-1 and TRBJ2-7, with 7 bases aligning to TRBD2. Looked up from germline, CDR1 is SGHRS and CDR2 is YFSETQ. V gave up 4 bases and J gave up 6 bases; unmatched junction bases: 13. The CDR3 loop spans 15 amino acids. This chain's CDR3 is CASSQPSGGYGEQYF. In DNA, the CDR3 is TGCGCCAGCAGCCAACCGTCGGGGGGATACGGCGAGCAGTACTTC.

This clone was detected a few times. This chain connects TRBV5-1 to TRBJ1-2; D remains unclear. This CDR3 has 14 amino acids. The V end lost 0 bases, the J end lost 4 bases, and 10 bases lay between the germline ends. Germline CDR1 is SGHRS and CDR2 is YFSETQ. In DNA, the CDR3 is TGCGCCAGCAGCTTGGTCGCCGGGATCTATGGCTACACCTTC. Translation: CASSLVAGIYGYTF.

This clone is a singleton in its sample. V gene TRBV28 combines with J gene TRBJ2-7; D is possibly TRBD1 (6 bases). V lost 7 bases and J 4 bases, leaving 11 bases between the germline ends. Germline V gene data show CDR1 as MDHEN and CDR2 as SYDVKM. This CDR3 has 12 amino acids. Here the CDR3 reads CASNKGVYEQYF. CDR3 DNA: TGTGCCAGCAATAAGGGGGTTTACGAGCAGTACTTC. The full variable domain, its missing parts supplied by reference TRBV28 and TRBJ2-7, is DVKVTQSSRYLVKRTGEKVFLECVQDMDHENMFWYRQDPGLGLRLIYFSYDVKMKEKGDIPEGYSVSREKKERFSLILESASTNQTSMYLCASNKGVYEQYFGPGTRLTVT.

The rearrangement joins TRBV9 to TRBJ2-3, with 8 bases lining up with TRBD2. The germline V gene has CDR1 SGDLS and CDR2 YYNGEE. V lost 3 bases, J lost 5 bases, and 2 bases stayed unmatched. This CDR3 spans 13 amino acids. The DNA for the CDR3 is TGTGCCAGCAGCGAAGCGGGGGAAGATACGCAGTATTTT. This gives the protein CASSEAGEDTQYF. The full variable domain, completed using reference TRBV9 and TRBJ2-3, is DSGVTQTPKHLITATGQRVTLRCSPRSGDLSVYWYQQSLDQGLQFLIQYYNGEERAKGNILERFSAQQFPDLHSELNLSSLELGDSALYFCASSEAGEDTQYFGPGTRLTVL.

This clone has more than one count but fewer than ten. The rearrangement uses TRBV12-2 and TRBJ1-1. TRBV12-2 is labeled a pseudogene. This CDR3 is 14 amino acids long. The chain's CDR3 is CASRLCSRETEAFF. The CDR3, as DNA: TGTGCAAGTCGCTTATGTTCCCGGGAGACTGAAGCTTTCTTT.

This sequence joins TRBV9 and TRBJ1-1; TRBD1 is a possible D gene (5 bases). The V end lost 3 bases, the J end lost 4 bases, and 10 bases lay between the germline ends. Germline V gene sequence: CDR1 SGDLS, CDR2 YYNGEE. The CDR3 is 13 amino acids. The CDR3 nucleotides read TGTGCCAGCAGCGCCCTCGGGGGCACTGAAGCTTTCTTT. Translating it yields CASSALGGTEAFF.

This chain uses TRBV30 with TRBJ1-2; the D gene is possibly TRBD1 (5 bases). The CDR3 totals 14 residues. Trimming removed 1 base from V and 0 bases from J, with 9 bases in between. Germline V lookup: CDR1 GTSNPN, CDR2 SVGIG (reference sequence). As DNA, the CDR3 is TGTGCCTGGAGTGGGGGCCTTCCTAACTATGGCTACACCTTC. Translation gives CAWSGGLPNYGYTF. The full variable domain, completed using reference TRBV30 and TRBJ1-2, is SQTIHQWPATLVQPVGSPLSLECTVEGTSNPNLYWYRQAAGRGLQLLFYSVGIGQISSEVPQNLSASRPQDRQFILSSKKLLLSDSGFYLCAWSGGLPNYGYTFGSGTRLTVV.

The CDR3 spells CASTGGFTVNTEAFF. The CDR3, as DNA: TGCGCCAGTACAGGGGGCTTCACAGTGAACACTGAAGCTTTCTTT. The chain combines TRBV5-1 with TRBJ1-1, with TRBD1 matching over 9 bases. Looked up from germline, CDR1 is SGHRS and CDR2 is YFSETQ. V lost 8 bases, J lost 0 bases, and 8 bases stayed unmatched. CDR3 length equals 15 residues. Based on the CDR3 plus reference TRBV5-1 and TRBJ1-1, the full variable domain is KAGVTQTPRYLIKTRGQQVTLSCSPISGHRSVSWYQQTPGQGLQFLFEYFSETQRNKGNFPGRFSGRQFSNSRSEMNVSTLELGDSALYLCASTGGFTVNTEAFFGQGTRLTVV.

This clone was counted a few times. The gene calls are TRBV2 and TRBJ2-2; D is ambiguous. Germline V CDR1 and CDR2: SNHLY, FYNNEI. Between the trimmed V and J ends, which lost 7 bases and 2 bases, there was a span of 11 bases. The CDR3 loop spans 14 amino acids. This chain's CDR3 is CASIVTRNTGELFF. The CDR3 nucleotides read TGTGCCAGCATAGTTACCCGTAACACCGGGGAGCTGTTTTTT.

This clone was seen a few times. The J gene is TRBJ2-7, the V gene TRBV2; perhaps TRBD2 as D (6 bases). There are 14 residues in the CDR3. Trimming cost V 3 bases and J 2 bases, with 11 bases left between them. Germline V lookup: CDR1 SNHLY, CDR2 FYNNEI. In DNA, the CDR3 is TGTGCCAGCAGTGAGGGGGGATCTCCCTACGAGCAGTACTTC. Protein: CASSEGGSPYEQYF.

V is TRBV7-6 and J is TRBJ2-5; D is perhaps TRBD1 (6 bases). The V end lost 1 base, the J end lost 11 bases, and 17 bases lay between the germline ends. Germline CDR1 reads SGHVS; CDR2 reads FNYEAQ. The CDR3 consists of 14 residues. DNA for the CDR3: TGTGCCAGCAGCTTAGGACAGGCCCCCGATGAGCAGTACTTC. This codes for CASSLGQAPDEQYF.

This clone was seen a handful of times. The chain recombines TRBV6-5 with TRBJ2-5, with a possible D match to TRBD1 (6 bases). V lost 4 bases to trimming and J lost 4 bases, with 16 bases between them. The germline CDR1 and CDR2 sequences are MNHEY and SVGAGI. The CDR3 is made up of 15 amino acids. CDR3 DNA: TGTGCCAGCAGTTCCCGCACAGGGACACTAGAGACCCAGTACTTC. Its protein is CASSSRTGTLETQYF.

This clone was seen only a few times. The chain combines TRBV10-3 with TRBJ1-5; D gene ambiguous. This CDR3 has 12 amino acids. V was cut by 8 bases and J by 4 bases, with 9 bases left in between. Per the germline V gene, CDR1 is ENHRY and CDR2 is SYGVKD. The CDR3 sequence: CAILTDNQPQHF. As DNA, the CDR3 is TGTGCCATCCTAACAGATAATCAGCCCCAGCATTTT.

The V call is TRBV11-2, the J call TRBJ2-7; TRBD2 matches 7 bases. Germline CDR1 SGHAT, CDR2 FQNNGV. Trimming cost V 5 bases and J 2 bases; bases outside gene matches: 9. The CDR3 covers 15 residues. The CDR3 DNA follows: TGTGCCAGCAGCCCCGGGAGGAGGGCGACCTACGAGCAGTACTTC. It yields the protein CASSPGRRATYEQYF.

There are a few counts of this clone. This rearrangement joins TRBV7-8 to TRBJ2-7; TRBD1 aligns across 7 bases. CDR3 length equals 14 residues. The ends lost 3 bases at V and 6 bases at J; junction bases unmatched: 8. CDR1 and CDR2 from the germline V gene are SGHVS and FQNEAQ. The CDR3 nucleotides read TGTGCCAGCAGCTTTGTCGACAGGGCGGGCGAGCAGTACTTC. Protein: CASSFVDRAGEQYF.

To note about this clone: This same CDR3 is encoded by further DNA sequences in the sample. The V call is TRBV9, the J call TRBJ2-1; D is perhaps TRBD2 (7 bases). The germline V gene encodes CDR1 SGDLS and CDR2 YYNGEE. V lost 3 bases, J lost 2 bases, and 12 bases lay in between. The CDR3 sequence is 15 residues long. The chain's CDR3 is CASSAAGGPYNEQFF. CDR3 coding DNA: TGTGCCAGCAGCGCCGCCGGGGGGCCCTACAATGAGCAGTTCTTC. Full variable domain (missing parts from reference TRBV9 and TRBJ2-1): DSGVTQTPKHLITATGQRVTLRCSPRSGDLSVYWYQQSLDQGLQFLIQYYNGEERAKGNILERFSAQQFPDLHSELNLSSLELGDSALYFCASSAAGGPYNEQFFGPGTRLTVL.

This clone was seen a few times. This rearrangement joins TRBV9 to TRBJ1-1; 7 bases fit TRBD1. Trimming took 2 bases from V and 2 from J; bases not matched to a gene: 6. Looked up from germline, CDR1 is SGDLS and CDR2 is YYNGEE. The CDR3 extends over 15 amino acids. CDR3 residues: CASSVGTGVNTEAFF. The CDR3 coding sequence is TGTGCCAGCAGCGTTGGCACAGGGGTTAACACTGAAGCTTTCTTT.